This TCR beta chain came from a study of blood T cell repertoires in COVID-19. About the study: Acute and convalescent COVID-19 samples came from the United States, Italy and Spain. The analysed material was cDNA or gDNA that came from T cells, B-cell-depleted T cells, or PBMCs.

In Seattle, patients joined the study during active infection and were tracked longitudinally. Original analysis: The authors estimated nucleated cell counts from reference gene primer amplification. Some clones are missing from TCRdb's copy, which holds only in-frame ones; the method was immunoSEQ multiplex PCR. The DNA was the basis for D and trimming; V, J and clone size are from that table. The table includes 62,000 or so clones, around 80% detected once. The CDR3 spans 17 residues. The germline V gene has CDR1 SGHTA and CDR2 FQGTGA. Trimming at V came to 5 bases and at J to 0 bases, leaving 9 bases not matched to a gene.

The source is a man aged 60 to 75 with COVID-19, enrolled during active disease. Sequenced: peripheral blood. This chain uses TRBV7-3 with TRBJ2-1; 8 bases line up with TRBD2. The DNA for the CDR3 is TGTGCCAGCAGCAAACGGGCAAGCGGGAGCTCCTACAATGAGCAGTTCTTC. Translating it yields CASSKRASGSSYNEQFF.